This entry concerns a single TCR beta chain. TCRdb's copy holds only in-frame clones and misses some; the assay was immunoSEQ multiplex PCR. There are 100,000 to 150,000 clones in the sample; about four fifths occur only once, and roughly 5% lies in the top ten. The sample comes from a study of radiotherapy plus CTLA-4 blockade in lung cancer. Germline-derived CDR1 and CDR2 are SNHLY and FYNNEI. V lost 3 bases to trimming and J lost 3 bases, with 15 bases between them. CDR3 length: 16 residues. This sequence originates from a human donor with non-small cell lung cancer who had a partial response to radiotherapy plus ipilimumab. This specimen consisted of peripheral blood, obtained from a patient treated with radiotherapy plus ipilimumab. J is TRBJ2-1 and V is TRBV2; the D gene is possibly TRBD2 (6 bases). CDR3 residues: CASSEGGFRSYNEQFF. CDR3 coding DNA: TGTGCCAGCAGTGAGGGGGGTTTTCGGAGCTACAATGAGCAGTTCTTC. Full variable domain (outside the CDR3, taken from reference TRBV2 and TRBJ2-1): EPEVTQTPSHQVTQMGQEVILRCVPISNHLYFYWYRQILGQKVEFLVSFYNNEISEKSEIFDDQFSVERPDGSNFTLKIRSTKLEDSAMYFCASSEGGFRSYNEQFFGPGTRLTVL.